This T cell receptor (beta chain) was documented in a study of identical twins. The CDR3 runs to 17 residues. The germline V and J ends were trimmed by 2 bases and 2 bases, with 16 bases remaining between them. Germline assignment: CDR1 SEHNR and CDR2 FQNEAQ (reference sequence). cDNA carried unique molecular identifiers, and a universal primer site was added by template switching. TCRdb re-called the 5' RACE reads with MiXCR, one entry per CDR3 protein. The repertoire has about 690,000 distinct CDR3 sequences, over 5% of them found once; the top ten carry roughly 1.6%. This clonotype came up a few times.

The TCR originated in a man aged 18-30 years in good health. This chain uses TRBV7-9 with TRBJ2-1, with a tentative D call TRBD2 (6 bases). The specimen sequenced was naive T cells sorted from blood. CDR3 region: CASSLRRGGLPYNEQFF. In DNA, the CDR3 is TGTGCCAGCAGCTTAAGGCGGGGCGGGCTCCCCTACAATGAGCAGTTCTTC.